This T cell receptor beta chain was recorded in a study of CD8 T cells in Susac syndrome. This clonotype has only one observation. Its antigen is unidentified. Study results and limitations: Within total CD8+ repertoires, sixteen Susac-specific public clones were found, and within CD8+ TEMRA repertoires, five. CD8+ clonal expansion in Susac was maximal in TEMRA cells and in active patients.

Sequencing of TCR beta covered CD8+ and CD4+ T cells obtained from blood. RNA in amounts of roughly 0.5 to 1 ug was reverse transcribed with random hexamers. A single record per CDR3 protein comes from TCRdb applying MiXCR to the immunoSEQ multiplex PCR reads. The table has 100,000 to 150,000 distinct CDR3 sequences, over 90% seen once. Sequenced sample: CD8+ T cells from PBMCs. This receptor was obtained from a human donor with Susac syndrome.

The CDR3 loop is CASSQGSGDTQYF. CDR3 nucleotides: TGCGCCAGCAGCCAAGGGTCGGGAGATACGCAGTATTTT. This rearrangement joins TRBV4-3 to TRBJ2-3, with D hard to call. Per germline, CDR1 LGHNA and CDR2 YSLEER. This CDR3 is built from 13 residues. Trimming took 1 base from V and 5 from J, leaving 7 bases between them.